The rows below give T cell receptor beta chains drawn from one sample of a study of T cell responses to AZD1222 COVID-19 vaccine. The data were produced by immunoSEQ multiplex PCR, yet TCRdb's version contains in-frame clones alone and is incomplete. The table includes some 120,000 clones, about nine tenths detected once. Specimen: peripheral blood, collected on day 0 of AZD1222 vaccination. The receptors come from an adult in good health. Each CDR3 is given with its conserved first and last residue. The D gene is left open where the match is weak. Clone size is given for some rows only: seen once, a few or many times, or a class if the clone is expanded.

J gene | D gene | clone size | V gene | CDR3 DNA | CDR3 protein
TRBJ2-3 | TRBD1 | - | TRBV6-5 | TGTGCCAGCAGCCTGACAGGGTTAGGGGATACGCAGTATTTT | CASSLTGLGDTQYF
TRBJ2-4 | TRBD2 | - | TRBV7-7 | TGTGCCAGCAGCCCTCACCTAGCGGGGGGGTTAGCCAAAAACATTCAGTACTTC | CASSPHLAGGLAKNIQYF
TRBJ1-2 | - | - | TRBV7-2 | TGTGCCAGCAGCCCGCAGGCCGGGGGAGGCTACACCTTC | CASSPQAGGGYTF
TRBJ1-3 | - | - | TRBV2 | TGTGCCAGCAGCTCATTGGACACCATATATTTT | CASSSLDTIYF
TRBJ1-5 | - | - | TRBV28 | TGTGCCAGCAGTTTAGGAGGGGGTTCGAATAGCAATCAGCCCCAGCATTTT | CASSLGGGSNSNQPQHF
TRBJ2-3 | - | - | TRBV4-2 | TGTGCCAGCAGCCACACAAGATACGCCTCAGGGGACCAAGCAGATACGCAGTATTTT | CASSHTRYASGDQADTQYF
TRBJ2-7 | - | - | TRBV24-1 | TGTGCCACCAGTGATTGGGGGAATTACGAGCAGTACTTC | CATSDWGNYEQYF
TRBJ1-4 | - | - | TRBV5-6 | TGTGCCAGCAGCTTCGAGTATGAAAAACTGTTTTTT | CASSFEYEKLFF
TRBJ2-3 | - | - | TRBV6-5 | TGTGCCAGCAGTAAGAGGGGGGACAGCACAGATACGCAGTATTTT | CASSKRGDSTDTQYF
TRBJ1-1 | TRBD1 | - | TRBV19 | TGTGCCAGTAGTGCCGTCCGGGACAGGGAGAGGAGGAGGAACACTGAAGCTTTCTTT | CASSAVRDRERRRNTEAFF
TRBJ2-2 | TRBD2 | - | TRBV7-8 | TGTGCCAGCAGCCCGGGACTAGCGATTAACACCGGGGAGCTGTTTTTT | CASSPGLAINTGELFF
TRBJ1-2 | - | - | TRBV15 | TGTGCCACCAGCAGAGGGCGGACGGCCGGGACTGGCTACACCTTC | CATSRGRTAGTGYTF
TRBJ2-2 | - | once | TRBV18 | TGTGCCAGCTCACTCGGCGGGACCCCCGGGGAGCTGTTTTTT | CASSLGGTPGELFF
TRBJ1-1 | - | - | TRBV6-5 | TGTGCCAGCAGTTATACACAGGAGATGAACACTGAAGCTTTCTTT | CASSYTQEMNTEAFF
TRBJ2-1 | TRBD2 | - | TRBV6-2/TRBV6-3 | TGTGCCAGCAGTTATACTAGCGCCCACAATGAGCAGTTCTTC | CASSYTSAHNEQFF
TRBJ2-7 | TRBD1 | - | TRBV19 | TGTGCCAGTAGTGTCCGAGGACAGGGTATGAACGAGCAGTACTTC | CASSVRGQGMNEQYF
TRBJ2-3 | TRBD2 | - | TRBV7-8 | TGTGCCAGCAGCTTGAGATCGGCTAGCGGGAGCACAGATACGCAGTATTTT | CASSLRSASGSTDTQYF
TRBJ2-7 | - | - | TRBV7-8 | TGTGCCAGCACAAAGAGGGGGCGGGGCCTGCCCTACGAGCAGTACTTC | CASTKRGRGLPYEQYF
TRBJ1-2 | - | - | TRBV4-3 | TGCGCCAGCAGCCAAGATCGGACAGATAACTATGGCTACACCTTC | CASSQDRTDNYGYTF
TRBJ2-2 | - | - | TRBV6-6 | TGTGCCAGCAGTCCACTGTCCGGGCACCTGTCCTACCTGAACACCGGGGAGCTGTTTTTT | CASSPLSGHLSYLNTGELFF
TRBJ2-3 | - | - | TRBV10-3 | TGTGCCATCACCCCCGGACAGTCCACAGATACGCAGTATTTT | CAITPGQSTDTQYF
TRBJ1-6 | TRBD1 | - | TRBV6-5 | TGTGCCAGCAGTTTACAGGGGGCCCATAATTCACCCCTCCACTTT | CASSLQGAHNSPLHF
TRBJ1-2 | TRBD1 | - | TRBV28 | TGTGCCAGCAGTTCGGGACAGGGAAGCTATGGCTACACCTTC | CASSSGQGSYGYTF
TRBJ1-6 | - | - | TRBV28 | TGTGCCAGCAGTACTCGGACTCATTCACCCCTCCACTTT | CASSTRTHSPLHF
TRBJ1-3 | - | - | TRBV7-2 | TGTGCCAGCAGCTCCACAGGGTTTGCTGGAAACACCATATATTTT | CASSSTGFAGNTIYF
TRBJ1-6 | TRBD1 | - | TRBV30 | TGTGCCTGGATAGCGACAGGGGGCGGCCTAACGACCCTCCACTTT | CAWIATGGGLTTLHF
TRBJ1-3 | - | few | TRBV7-9 | TGTGCCAGCAGCTCCGTCGAAGCTGGAAACACCATATATTTT | CASSSVEAGNTIYF
TRBJ2-3 | - | - | TRBV6-6 | TGTGCCAGCCAGACCGGAGGGCTCATCACAGATACGCAGTATTTT | CASQTGGLITDTQYF
TRBJ2-5 | - | - | TRBV27 | TGTGCCAGCAGTTTTTCGTACCAAGAGACCCAGTACTTC | CASSFSYQETQYF
TRBJ2-7 | - | - | TRBV7-2 | TGTGCCAGCAGCTTAGTTGACGGGCCAACCTACGAGCAGTACTTC | CASSLVDGPTYEQYF
TRBJ2-7 | TRBD2 | - | TRBV19 | TGTGCCAGTAAAGCTAGCGGACTCTACGAGCAGTACTTC | CASKASGLYEQYF
TRBJ2-7 | - | - | TRBV2 | TGTGCCAGCAGCGGGGGGCCCCCCTACGAGCAGTACTTC | CASSGGPPYEQYF
TRBJ2-2 | - | - | TRBV10-3 | TGTGCCATCAGTGAGTCCCAATACACCGGGGAGCTGTTTTTT | CAISESQYTGELFF
TRBJ2-7 | TRBD1 | - | TRBV11-2 | TGTGCCAGCAGCCCGACCCGGGACAGCGTCTACGAGCAGTACTTC | CASSPTRDSVYEQYF
TRBJ1-3 | - | - | TRBV6-5 | TGTGCCAGCACCCGAGGCTGGAGCTCTGGAAACACCATATATTTT | CASTRGWSSGNTIYF
TRBJ1-4 | TRBD1 | once | TRBV27 | TGTGCCAGCAGTTTATCATCCCCGGACAGGTTTAATGAAAAACTGTTTTTT | CASSLSSPDRFNEKLFF
TRBJ2-1 | TRBD2 | - | TRBV7-8 | TGTGCCAGCAGCCCTCGGGCTAGCGGGAGGGGGTACAATGAGCAGTTCTTC | CASSPRASGRGYNEQFF
TRBJ2-1 | - | - | TRBV24-1 | TGTGCCACCAGGGGTGGGGCGGACCATGAGCAGTTCTTC | CATRGGADHEQFF
TRBJ2-2 | - | - | TRBV5-1 | TGCGCCAGCAGCTTGTTCAGGGTGGACGGGGAGCTGTTTTTT | CASSLFRVDGELFF
TRBJ2-3 | - | few | TRBV19 | TGTGCCAGTAGTATTGCAGGGAACTCAGATACGCAGTATTTT | CASSIAGNSDTQYF
TRBJ1-1 | - | - | TRBV7-3 | TGTGCCAGCAGCTTAGACGGGGTCGGCACTGAAGCTTTCTTT | CASSLDGVGTEAFF
TRBJ2-5 | - | few | TRBV7-2 | TGTGCCAGCAGCCCTGGACTGACCCAGTACTTC | CASSPGLTQYF